The T cell receptor (beta chain) described here comes from a study of radiotherapy plus CTLA-4 blockade in lung cancer. Study-wide context: Disease control was present in roughly 29% of patients, and objective responses in about 18%. General observations from the study: Subsequent to radiotherapy plus ipilimumab, tumor-derived TCR clones underwent expansion in blood.

The method was immunoSEQ multiplex PCR; TCRdb's version includes in-frame clones alone and lacks a portion of them. The sample lists tens of thousands of clones, almost 65% occurring once. About this clone itself: Its target is not known.

Chemo-refractory metastatic non-small-cell lung cancer patients received focal radiation with ipilimumab CTLA-4 blockade. The receptor comes from a human donor with non-small cell lung cancer who had a partial response to radiotherapy plus ipilimumab. The material was peripheral blood, obtained from a patient treated with radiotherapy plus ipilimumab.

CDR3 DNA: TGTGCCAGCAGTGCCTCTAGCGGGTACCAAGAGACCCAGTACTTC. This gives the protein CASSASSGYQETQYF. The chain employs TRBV25-1 and TRBJ2-5; 8 positions agree with TRBD2. The CDR3 covers 15 residues. Germline V lookup: CDR1 MGHDK, CDR2 SYGVNS. V shed 4 bases and J 0 bases; nucleotides not matched to a gene: 4.